These T cell receptor beta chains were read from a single sample in a study of Graves' ophthalmopathy and Graves' hyperthyroidism. TCRdb independently ran MiXCR on the multiplex PCR reads; one entry per CDR3 protein. The table has hundreds of thousands of distinct CDR3 sequences, roughly 20% seen once. Material for sequencing was peripheral blood. The receptor source for this set is a young woman with stable Graves' hyperthyroidism. The CDR3 runs from the conserved cysteine through the conserved F or W. The D gene is left open where the match is weak. Not all rows give a size; the values are once, few, many and, for expanded clones, a class.

j_call,cdr3_length,d_call,clone_size,v_call,cdr3_aa,cdr3_nt
TRBJ2-7,14,TRBD1,many,TRBV12-3/TRBV12-4,CASSPRTGPYEQYF,TGTGCCAGCTCACCCCGGACAGGGCCTTACGAGCAGTACTTC
TRBJ1-2,15,NA,NA,TRBV6-1,CASSELGAANYGYTF,TGTGCCAGCAGTGAATTGGGGGCCGCTAACTATGGCTACACCTTC
TRBJ2-2,12,NA,many,TRBV5-1,CASSINTGELFF,TGTGCCAGTAGTATAAACACCGGGGAGCTGTTTTTT
TRBJ1-1,11,NA,many,TRBV20-1,CSGAVNTEAFF,TGCAGTGGGGCAGTGAACACTGAAGCTTTCTTT
TRBJ2-5,16,TRBD2,NA,TRBV15,CATSRDPWGGQEIQYF,TGTGCCACCAGCAGAGACCCCTGGGGGGGTCAAGAGATCCAGTACTTC
TRBJ2-2,15,TRBD2,many,TRBV7-6,CASSGTSGGTGELFF,TGTGCCAGCAGCGGCACTAGCGGAGGCACCGGGGAGCTGTTTTTT
TRBJ1-1,13,NA,NA,TRBV20-1,CSARTGWSTEAFF,TGCAGTGCTAGAACAGGGTGGAGCACTGAAGCTTTCTTT
TRBJ1-1,13,NA,many,TRBV7-9,CASSLGAGEWAFF,TGTGCCAGCAGCTTGGGGGCGGGAGAGTGGGCTTTCTTT
TRBJ1-2,14,NA,many,TRBV6-1,CASRREGGYYGYTF,TGTGCCAGCAGACGGGAGGGAGGGTACTATGGCTACACCTTC
TRBJ1-1,10,NA,NA,TRBV6-1,CASRSIEAFF,TGTGCCAGCAGAAGTATTGAAGCTTTCTTT
TRBJ2-5,14,TRBD1,NA,TRBV24-1,CATSEAGGQETQYF,TGTGCCACCAGCGAAGCAGGGGGCCAAGAGACCCAGTACTTC
TRBJ2-5,13,TRBD1,once,TRBV6-1,CASSARGPETQYF,TGTGCCAGCAGTGCCAGGGGGCCGGAGACCCAGTACTTC
TRBJ2-7,15,NA,many,TRBV28,CASRLVTNRNYEQYF,TGTGCCAGCAGACTCGTAACTAATAGGAACTACGAGCAGTACTTC
TRBJ1-3,17,TRBD1,NA,TRBV7-8,CASSLSGTGISGNTIYF,TGTGCCAGCAGCTTATCCGGGACAGGCATCTCTGGAAACACCATATATTTT
TRBJ1-2,14,NA,few,TRBV5-1,CASSLIRGYYGYTF,TGCGCCAGCAGCTTGATTCGCGGGTATTATGGCTACACCTTC
TRBJ1-3,17,TRBD1,few,TRBV5-1,CASSLSNHGTGINTIYF,TGCGCCAGCAGCCTATCAAACCACGGGACAGGTATAAACACCATATATTTT
TRBJ1-2,13,NA,many,TRBV24-1,CAIRTQGNYGYTF,TGTGCCATTCGTACTCAGGGAAACTATGGCTACACCTTC
TRBJ2-2,12,NA,many,TRBV7-9,CASNPDPGELFF,TGTGCCAGCAACCCGGACCCCGGGGAGCTGTTTTTT
TRBJ2-7,13,NA,many,TRBV10-3,CAISESLGYEQYF,TGTGCCATCAGTGAATCGTTAGGGTACGAGCAGTACTTC
TRBJ2-5,14,NA,many,TRBV20-1,CSARDRNEQETQYF,TGCAGTGCTAGAGATAGAAACGAGCAAGAGACCCAGTACTTC
TRBJ2-5,14,NA,many,TRBV28,CASSTWGGSETQYF,TGTGCCAGCAGTACCTGGGGGGGCTCAGAGACCCAGTACTTC
TRBJ1-2,12,NA,many,TRBV29-1,CSVEDSNYGYTF,TGCAGCGTTGAGGACAGCAACTATGGCTACACCTTC
TRBJ1-2,14,NA,many,TRBV12-3/TRBV12-4,CASSLGRVGYGYTF,TGTGCCAGCAGTTTAGGCAGGGTTGGCTATGGCTACACCTTC
TRBJ2-6,16,NA,NA,TRBV11-2,CASSLVTGTGANVLTF,TGTGCCAGCAGCTTAGTTACGGGGACTGGGGCCAACGTCCTGACTTTC
TRBJ1-3,14,NA,NA,TRBV30,CAWTPGAYGNTIYF,TGTGCCTGGACGCCAGGGGCCTACGGGAACACCATATATTTT
TRBJ2-7,15,NA,many,TRBV12-3/TRBV12-4,CASSPRGGNHYEQYF,TGTGCCAGCAGTCCTCGCGGCGGGAACCACTACGAGCAGTACTTC
TRBJ1-1,14,NA,many,TRBV28,CASSLWGGDTEAFF,TGTGCCAGCAGTTTATGGGGTGGAGACACTGAAGCTTTCTTT
TRBJ1-5,13,NA,NA,TRBV29-1,CSVAESSNQPQHF,TGCAGCGTCGCCGAGAGCTCCAATCAGCCCCAGCATTTT
TRBJ2-7,15,TRBD1,NA,TRBV12-3/TRBV12-4,CASSYGTGGNYEQYF,TGTGCCAGCAGTTACGGGACAGGGGGCAACTACGAGCAGTACTTC
TRBJ2-7,14,NA,once,TRBV24-1,CATSDAVPPYEQYF,TGTGCCACCAGTGATGCCGTCCCTCCCTACGAGCAGTACTTC
TRBJ1-2,13,TRBD1,many,TRBV20-1,CSAVDRGGYGYTF,TGCAGTGCCGTAGACAGGGGTGGATATGGCTACACCTTC
TRBJ1-2,16,NA,many,TRBV5-1,CASSRDGTRGGGGYTF,TGCGCCAGCAGCAGAGACGGGACGCGGGGCGGAGGAGGCTACACCTTC
TRBJ2-5,14,NA,few,TRBV3-1,CASSQDSGGETQYF,TGTGCCAGCAGCCAAGATTCAGGTGGCGAGACCCAGTACTTC
TRBJ2-7,13,NA,many,TRBV20-1,CSADGVLTYEQYF,TGCAGTGCCGACGGGGTACTGACCTACGAGCAGTACTTC
TRBJ2-7,15,TRBD1,many,TRBV28,CASGSLTGAINEQYF,TGTGCCAGCGGATCACTCACAGGGGCGATAAACGAGCAGTACTTC